The 25 T cell receptor beta chains below all came from one sample that was sequenced in a study of T cell responses to AZD1222 COVID-19 vaccine. TCRdb's table, derived via immunoSEQ multiplex PCR, lists solely in-frame clones and lacks some. The data show 80,000 or so clones, roughly 87% seen once. The material was peripheral blood, obtained on day 0 of AZD1222 vaccination. The source of these receptors is an adult in good health.

V gene TRBV4-2 combines with J gene TRBJ1-2, with 7 bases fitting TRBD1. CDR1 is LGHNA, CDR2 YNFKEQ, per germline. The CDR3 loop spans 14 amino acids. The V and J ends lost 1 base and 2 bases, in that order; junction bases with no gene match: 1. The DNA for the CDR3 is TGTGCCAGCAGCCAAGGGGACAGCAACTATGGCTACACCTTC. Its protein product is CASSQGDSNYGYTF.

A few counts support this clone. The rearrangement joins TRBV11-3 to TRBJ2-3; 7 bases fit TRBD2. With V trimmed by 5 bases and J by 4 bases, 12 bases remained unmatched. This CDR3 is 16 amino acids long. The germline V gene encodes CDR1 SGHNT and CDR2 YENEEA. Here the CDR3 reads CASSVAAGVGADTQYF. The CDR3 DNA reads as TGTGCCAGCAGCGTCGCGGCGGGAGTAGGCGCAGATACGCAGTATTTT.

The J gene is TRBJ2-7, the V gene TRBV11-2; 7 bases are a match to TRBD1. CDR1 SGHAT and CDR2 FQNNGV come from the germline V gene. This CDR3 region has 16 residues. V shed 3 bases, J shed 0 bases, and the junction held 8 bases outside the gene matches. DNA of the CDR3: TGTGCCAGCAGCTTTCGAAGGGGGCTGCTCTCCTACGAGCAGTACTTC. This encodes CASSFRRGLLSYEQYF.

V usage is TRBV7-3 and J usage is TRBJ1-6; D may be TRBD1 (5 bases). The germline V gene has CDR1 SGHTA and CDR2 FQGTGA. V was trimmed by 0 bases and J by 4 bases, leaving 10 bases between them. CDR3 length: 16 amino acids. The chain's CDR3 is CASSLTSQGYNSPLHF. DNA for the CDR3: TGTGCCAGCAGCTTAACGTCCCAGGGTTATAATTCACCCCTCCACTTT.

The CDR3 DNA sequence: TGTGCCAGTAGTATAGGATTGAATTACGAGCAGTACTTC. Amino acid sequence: CASSIGLNYEQYF. V and J are TRBV19 and TRBJ2-7, with no clear D. Trimming took 1 base from V and 4 from J, leaving 8 bases between them. The CDR3 is made up of 13 amino acids. CDR1 and CDR2 (germline): LNHDA, SQIVND (reference sequence).

The chain uses TRBV7-3 and TRBJ1-5, with TRBD1 matching 7 bases. CDR3 length equals 13 residues. The germline CDR1 and CDR2 sequences are SGHTA and FQGTGA. J was trimmed by 6 bases and V by 5 bases; bases with no gene match: 4. The DNA for the CDR3 is TGTGCCAGCAGCGACCAGGGGGGTCAGCCCCAGCATTTT. It specifies CASSDQGGQPQHF.

The gene calls are TRBV5-1 and TRBJ1-2; D is uncertain. With 0 bases removed from V and 5 bases from J, the gap between germline ends came to 17 bases. Germline V CDR1 and CDR2: SGHRS, YFSETQ. CDR3 length: 16 amino acids. The CDR3 DNA reads as TGCGCCAGCAGCTTGGGTGCGTTTCAGGTTGCTTATGGCTACACCTTC. Translating gives CASSLGAFQVAYGYTF.

This chain joins TRBV10-3 and TRBJ1-6; no clear D gene. The V end was cut by 3 bases, the J end by 3 bases, with 6 bases between. Looked up from germline, CDR1 is ENHRY and CDR2 is SYGVKD. This CDR3 is 14 amino acids long. CDR3 in amino acids: CAISDEGYNSPLHF. CDR3 nucleotide sequence: TGTGCCATCAGTGACGAGGGCTATAATTCACCCCTCCACTTT.

The J gene is TRBJ2-7, the V gene TRBV11-2; D not resolved. Per germline, CDR1 SGHAT and CDR2 FQNNGV. Between the trimmed V and J ends, which lost 5 bases and 6 bases, there was a span of 20 bases. CDR3 size: 15 residues. The CDR3 DNA is TGTGCCAGCAGCCCCACCCCTCCGGGCCTGCGCGAGCAGTACTTC. Amino acid sequence: CASSPTPPGLREQYF.

This clone was counted a few times. The chain combines TRBV2 with TRBJ2-2; D is ambiguous. The CDR3 runs 13 residues. Trimming removed 2 bases from V and 5 bases from J, with 6 bases in between. From germline, CDR1 is SNHLY and CDR2 FYNNEI. Here the CDR3 DNA reads TGTGCCAGCAGTGAAAGGTGGACCGGGGAGCTGTTTTTT. Translation gives CASSERWTGELFF.

The V gene is TRBV6-2 or TRBV6-3, the J gene TRBJ2-7; 12 positions match TRBD1. This CDR3 contains 15 residues. V lost 2 bases, J lost 6 bases, and 5 bases stayed unmatched. CDR1 and CDR2 from the germline V gene are MNHEY and SVGEGT. The CDR3 loop reads CASSYGGTGGGEQYF. CDR3 nucleotides: TGTGCCAGCAGTTACGGAGGGACAGGGGGCGGCGAGCAGTACTTC.

The V gene is TRBV2, the J gene TRBJ2-1, with D perhaps given as TRBD1 or TRBD2 (6 bases each). The germline V gene encodes CDR1 SNHLY and CDR2 FYNNEI. V was pared by 4 bases and J by 10 bases, with 11 bases between. The CDR3 runs to 12 residues. The CDR3 loop is CASSGGREEQFF. CDR3 DNA: TGTGCCAGCAGTGGGGGGCGGGAAGAGCAGTTCTTC.

The chain carries TRBV19 and TRBJ2-1; D is uncertain. V was clipped by 3 bases and J by 5 bases, with 8 bases between them. Per germline, CDR1 LNHDA and CDR2 SQIVND (reference sequence). This CDR3 region has 13 residues. The CDR3 coding sequence is TGTGCCAGTAGTATCGTTCCGCACAATGAGCAGTTCTTC. Protein product: CASSIVPHNEQFF.

The rearrangement links TRBV19 to TRBJ1-5; TRBD1 matches 8 bases. Germline V gene sequence: CDR1 LNHDA, CDR2 SQIVND (reference sequence). Trimming at V came to 5 bases and at J to 4 bases, leaving 4 bases not matched to a gene. This CDR3 comprises 14 residues. The CDR3 region is CASSLQGVNQPQHF. CDR3 nucleotides: TGTGCCAGTAGTTTACAGGGGGTGAATCAGCCCCAGCATTTT.

A single count supports this clone. The rearrangement joins TRBV12-3 or TRBV12-4 to TRBJ2-5; a possible D gene is TRBD2 (5 bases). The V end was cut by 8 bases, the J end by 3 bases, with 10 bases between. CDR3 size: 12 residues. The CDR3 region is CASSSGEETQYF. The CDR3 coding sequence is TGTGCCAGCTCGAGCGGAGAAGAGACCCAGTACTTC.

The genes are TRBV12-3 or TRBV12-4 and TRBJ2-7, with 7 bases fitting TRBD1. V gave up 3 bases and J gave up 6 bases; unmatched junction bases: 5. The CDR3 extends over 13 amino acids. The CDR3 sequence is CASSLNRGGEQYF. DNA of the CDR3: TGTGCCAGCAGTTTGAACAGGGGCGGCGAGCAGTACTTC.

The chain links TRBV1 to TRBJ1-3. TRBV1 is reported as a pseudogene. There are 17 residues in the CDR3. CDR3 sequence: CTSSQGTNVDSGNTIYF. The CDR3 nucleotides are TGCACCAGCAGCCAAGGAACGAACGTCGACTCTGGAAACACCATATATTTT.

This clone was recorded only once. The chain uses TRBV18 and TRBJ2-1; TRBD2 aligns across 9 bases. Germline values: CDR1 KGHSH, CDR2 LQKENI. V dropped 2 bases and J dropped 3; count of bases not matched to a gene: 5. The CDR3 has 16 amino acids. The CDR3 sequence: CASSPFLAGSYNEQFF. For the CDR3, the DNA is TGTGCCAGCTCACCATTCCTAGCGGGGAGCTACAATGAGCAGTTCTTC.

This rearrangement joins TRBV7-3 to TRBJ2-2; D is undetermined. V lost 2 bases and J 6 bases, leaving 10 bases between the germline ends. CDR3 length equals 14 residues. The germline V gene has CDR1 SGHTA and CDR2 FQGTGA. Here the CDR3 reads CASSLGALPGELFF. CDR3 DNA: TGTGCCAGCAGCTTAGGTGCTTTACCCGGGGAGCTGTTTTTT.

The chain's CDR3 is CASREPGLGDSGANVLTF. In DNA form, the CDR3 reads TGTGCCAGCAGGGAGCCGGGACTAGGCGACTCTGGGGCCAACGTCCTGACTTTC. The chain employs TRBV5-5 and TRBJ2-6; 8 bases agree with TRBD2. Germline trimming cut 5 bases from V and 0 bases from J; bases unmatched to any gene: 10. Germline lookup yields CDR1 SGHKS and CDR2 YYEKEE (reference sequence). There are 18 residues in the CDR3. Based on the CDR3 plus reference TRBV5-5 and TRBJ2-6, the full variable domain is DAGVTQSPTHLIKTRGQQVTLRCSPISGHKSVSWYQQVLGQGPQFIFQYYEKEERGRGNFPDRFSARQFPNYSSELNVNALLLGDSALYLCASREPGLGDSGANVLTFGAGSRLTVL.

This clone occurred a few times. V and J are TRBV5-6 and TRBJ2-3; D gene ambiguous. The germline V and J ends were trimmed by 7 bases and 1 base, with 7 bases remaining between them. CDR3 length: 12 amino acids. In germline, CDR1 is SGHDT, CDR2 YYEEEE. The chain's CDR3 is CASDRGTDTQYF. The DNA for the CDR3 is TGTGCCAGCGATAGAGGCACAGATACGCAGTATTTT.

The chain couples TRBV2 to TRBJ1-3; D remains unclear. The CDR3 runs to 14 residues. Trimming removed 5 bases at V and 0 bases at J, with 8 bases between. Looked up from germline, CDR1 is SNHLY and CDR2 is FYNNEI. DNA for the CDR3: TGTGCCAGCAGTTCAGGTTACTCTGGAAACACCATATATTTT. This encodes CASSSGYSGNTIYF. Variable domain in full (rest from reference TRBV2 and TRBJ1-3): EPEVTQTPSHQVTQMGQEVILRCVPISNHLYFYWYRQILGQKVEFLVSFYNNEISEKSEIFDDQFSVERPDGSNFTLKIRSTKLEDSAMYFCASSSGYSGNTIYFGEGSWLTVV.

The chain joins TRBV7-2 to TRBJ1-5; D is ambiguous. V shed 5 bases and J shed 4 bases, with 9 bases lying between them. Germline loops: CDR1 SGHTA, CDR2 FQGNSA. The CDR3 has 13 residues. CDR3 nucleotides: TGTGCCAGCAGCCCCTCGACGAATCAGCCCCAGCATTTT. It is translated as CASSPSTNQPQHF.

With respect to this clone: The junction and the germline gene differ at one end; a read error may be behind it. The chain couples TRBV19 to TRBJ2-3, with TRBD2 matching over 13 bases. Germline V gene sequence: CDR1 LNHDA, CDR2 SQIVND (reference sequence). This CDR3 spans 15 amino acids. The CDR3 region is CASSLLAGGGDTQYF. CDR3 bases: TGTGCCAGTAGTCTACTAGCGGGAGGGGGAGATACACAGTATTTT. Full variable domain (remainder filled in from reference TRBV19 and TRBJ2-3): DGGITQSPKYLFRKEGQNVTLSCEQNLNHDAMYWYRQDPGQGLRLIYYSQIVNDFQKGDIAEGYSVSREKKESFPLTVTSAQKNPTAFYLCASSLLAGGGDTQYFGPGTRLTVL.

The rearrangement joins TRBV12-3 or TRBV12-4 to TRBJ1-2, with a possible D match to TRBD1 (6 bases). CDR3 length equals 13 residues. Trimming left V 8 bases short and J 2 bases short, with 12 bases between. The CDR3 nucleotides are TGTGCCAGCGGGAGAACAGGGAACTATGGCTACACCTTC. Translating it yields CASGRTGNYGYTF.